The rows below give T cell receptor beta chains drawn from one sample of a study of cytotoxic CD8 clonotypes in ibrutinib-treated CLL. Generated by immunoSEQ multiplex PCR, the TCRdb table keeps only in-frame clones and is missing some. The table records some 150,000 clones, 60% to 80% of them present only once. Sequenced here: PBMCs, sampled after 12 months of ibrutinib treatment. All receptors come from a human donor with chronic lymphocytic leukemia. CDR3s include the opening cysteine and the closing phenylalanine or tryptophan. D genes are given only for firm matches. Rows give clone size only sometimes, using once, few, many, or a class for an expanded clone.

cdr3_aa	cdr3_nt	v_call	clone_size	j_call	cdr3_length	d_call
CASSGPSTNSPLHF	TGTGCCAGCAGCGGACCGTCAACCAATTCACCCCTCCACTTT	TRBV6-6	NA	TRBJ1-6	14	NA
CASSLKGAGYEQYF	TGTGCCAGCAGCTTAAAGGGGGCCGGCTACGAGCAGTACTTC	TRBV7-9	NA	TRBJ2-7	14	TRBD1
CASSGASSGDTQYF	TGTGCCAGCAGTGGGGCTAGTAGTGGAGATACGCAGTATTTT	TRBV27	NA	TRBJ2-3	14	NA
CASSLRTGQGDIQYF	TGCGCCAGCAGCTTAAGGACAGGCCAAGGTGACATTCAGTACTTC	TRBV5-1	NA	TRBJ2-4	15	TRBD1
CASTPVGNYGYTF	TGTGCCAGTACTCCGGTGGGGAACTATGGCTACACCTTC	TRBV19	NA	TRBJ1-2	13	NA
CASKGDLSNQPQHF	TGTGCCAGCAAGGGGGACCTTAGCAATCAGCCCCAGCATTTT	TRBV28	once	TRBJ1-5	14	NA
CASSPWDTSTDTQYF	TGTGCCAGCAGCCCATGGGACACTAGCACAGATACGCAGTATTTT	TRBV9	NA	TRBJ2-3	15	NA
CASSRATWTGVGVNEQFF	TGTGCCAGCAGCCGAGCGACGTGGACAGGGGTGGGTGTGAATGAGCAGTTCTTC	TRBV28	NA	TRBJ2-1	18	TRBD1
CASSSAGTSLSYEQYF	TGTGCCAGCTCATCCGCCGGGACTAGCCTCTCCTACGAGCAGTACTTC	TRBV18	NA	TRBJ2-7	16	TRBD2
CAGASAPFYNEQFF	TGTGCCGGGGCTAGCGCTCCGTTCTACAATGAGCAGTTCTTC	TRBV27	NA	TRBJ2-1	14	NA